Here is one T cell receptor (beta chain) with its context. Its antigen is unknown. Stated time point: newly diagnosed, previously untreated cHL patient sample. Investigators isolated CD4+ T cells from thawed PBMCs through magnetic negative selection. Comparison used PBMCs from newly diagnosed, untreated classical Hodgkin lymphoma. The table came from immunoSEQ multiplex PCR; TCRdb's copy has only in-frame clones and leaves some out. The table lists tens of thousands of clones, around nine tenths of them singletons. This entry belongs to a study of PD-1 blockade in classical Hodgkin lymphoma. Study-level results: Repertoire differences have undefined causes, possibly disease activity or prior therapy. At baseline, newly diagnosed patients reportedly showed less TCR diversity than healthy donors.

This CDR3 is 15 amino acids long. The trim removed 4 bases at V and 3 bases at J, leaving 8 bases unmatched. Germline V gene sequence: CDR1 SEHNR, CDR2 FQNEAQ (reference sequence). The TCR comes from a human donor with classical Hodgkin lymphoma. The source material was CD4+ T cells from blood. The V call is TRBV7-9, the J call TRBJ2-7, with 8 nucleotides matching TRBD1. DNA of the CDR3: TGTGCCAGCAGCTACAGACCGGGACAGGTCTACGAGCAGTACTTC. It translates to CASSYRPGQVYEQYF. Drawing the rest from reference TRBV7-9 and TRBJ2-7, the complete variable domain is DTGVSQNPRHKITKRGQNVTFRCDPISEHNRLYWYRQTLGQGPEFLTYFQNEAQLEKSRLLSDRFSAERPKGSFSTLEIQRTEQGDSAMYLCASSYRPGQVYEQYFGPGTRLTVT.